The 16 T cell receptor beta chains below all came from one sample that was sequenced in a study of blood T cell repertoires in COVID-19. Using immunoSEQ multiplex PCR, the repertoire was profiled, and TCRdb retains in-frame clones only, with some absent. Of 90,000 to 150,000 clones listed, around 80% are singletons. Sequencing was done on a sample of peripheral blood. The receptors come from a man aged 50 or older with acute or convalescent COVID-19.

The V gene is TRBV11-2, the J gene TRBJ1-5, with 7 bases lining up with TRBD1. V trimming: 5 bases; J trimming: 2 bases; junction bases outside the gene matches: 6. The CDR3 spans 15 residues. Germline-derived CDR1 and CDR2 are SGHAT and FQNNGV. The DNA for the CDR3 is TGTGCCAGCAGCCCAACAGGGGTGGGCAATCAGCCCCAGCATTTT. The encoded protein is CASSPTGVGNQPQHF.

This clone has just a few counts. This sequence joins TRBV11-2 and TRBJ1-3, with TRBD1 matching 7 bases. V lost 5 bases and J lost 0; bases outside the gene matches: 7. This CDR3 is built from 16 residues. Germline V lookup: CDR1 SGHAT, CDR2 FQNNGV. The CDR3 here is CASSPSRDSSGNTIYF. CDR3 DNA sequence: TGTGCCAGCAGCCCTAGTAGGGACAGCTCTGGAAACACCATATATTTT.

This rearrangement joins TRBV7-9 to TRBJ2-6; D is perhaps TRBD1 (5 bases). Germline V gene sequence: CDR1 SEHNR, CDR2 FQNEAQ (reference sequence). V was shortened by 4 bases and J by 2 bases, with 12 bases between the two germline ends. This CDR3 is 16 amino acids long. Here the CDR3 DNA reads TGTGCCAGCAGCTCCAGCAGGGCCACTGGGGCCAACGTCCTGACTTTC. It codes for CASSSSRATGANVLTF.

The DNA for the CDR3 is TGTGCCAGCAGTCCCGGGACAGGGCTTGGAAACACCATATATTTT. It specifies CASSPGTGLGNTIYF. V and J are TRBV2 and TRBJ1-3; 9 bases map to TRBD1. Losses at the gene ends were 5 bases for V and 3 bases for J; bases not matched to a gene: 5. CDR3 length: 15 residues. From germline, CDR1 is SNHLY and CDR2 FYNNEI.

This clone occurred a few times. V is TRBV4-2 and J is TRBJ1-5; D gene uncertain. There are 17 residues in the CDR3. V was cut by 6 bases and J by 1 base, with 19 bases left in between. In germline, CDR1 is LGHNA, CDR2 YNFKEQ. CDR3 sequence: CASSPNDNGWSNQPQHF. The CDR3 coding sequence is TGTGCCAGCAGTCCTAACGACAATGGATGGAGCAATCAGCCCCAGCATTTT.

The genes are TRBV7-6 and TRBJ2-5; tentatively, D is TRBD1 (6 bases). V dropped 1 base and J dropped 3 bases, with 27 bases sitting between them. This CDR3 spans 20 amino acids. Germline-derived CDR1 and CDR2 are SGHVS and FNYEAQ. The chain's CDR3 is CASSLDLEVEGQPPEETQYF. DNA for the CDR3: TGTGCCAGCAGCTTAGATCTAGAGGTAGAAGGACAGCCCCCCGAAGAGACCCAGTACTTC.

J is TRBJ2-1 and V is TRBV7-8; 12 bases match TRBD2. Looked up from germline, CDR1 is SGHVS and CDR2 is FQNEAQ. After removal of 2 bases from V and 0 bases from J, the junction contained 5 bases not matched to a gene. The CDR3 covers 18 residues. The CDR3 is CASSLTSGGSSSYNEQFF. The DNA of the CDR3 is TGTGCCAGCAGCTTAACTAGCGGGGGGTCGAGCTCCTACAATGAGCAGTTCTTC.

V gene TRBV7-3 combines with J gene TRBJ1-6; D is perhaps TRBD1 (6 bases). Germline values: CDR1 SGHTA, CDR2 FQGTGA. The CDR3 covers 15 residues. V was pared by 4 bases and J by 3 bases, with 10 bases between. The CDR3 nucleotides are TGTGCCAGCAGCTCTCAGGGGAACTATAATTCACCCCTCCACTTT. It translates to CASSSQGNYNSPLHF.

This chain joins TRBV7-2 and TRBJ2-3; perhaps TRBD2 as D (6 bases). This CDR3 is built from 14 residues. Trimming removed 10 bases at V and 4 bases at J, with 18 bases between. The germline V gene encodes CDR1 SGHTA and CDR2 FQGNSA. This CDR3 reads CATWRGGVSDTQYF. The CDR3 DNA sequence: TGTGCCACTTGGCGGGGCGGGGTTTCAGATACGCAGTATTTT.

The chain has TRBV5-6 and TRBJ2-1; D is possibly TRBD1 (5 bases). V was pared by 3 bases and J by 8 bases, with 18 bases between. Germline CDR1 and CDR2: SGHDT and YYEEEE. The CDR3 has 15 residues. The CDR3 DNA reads TGTGCCAGCAGCTCACCTAGGGGCTTCCGGGATGAGCAGTTCTTC. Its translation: CASSSPRGFRDEQFF.

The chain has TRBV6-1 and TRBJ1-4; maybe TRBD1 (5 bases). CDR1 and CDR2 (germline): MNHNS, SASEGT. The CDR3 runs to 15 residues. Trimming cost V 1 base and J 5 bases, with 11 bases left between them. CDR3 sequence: CASSEVSGGNEKLFF. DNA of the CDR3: TGTGCCAGCAGTGAAGTGTCCGGGGGAAATGAAAAACTGTTTTTT.

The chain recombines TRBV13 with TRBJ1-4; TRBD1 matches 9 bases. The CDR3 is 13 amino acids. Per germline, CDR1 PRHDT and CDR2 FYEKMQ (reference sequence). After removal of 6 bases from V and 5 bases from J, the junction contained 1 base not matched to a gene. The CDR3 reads CASRGQGNEKLFF. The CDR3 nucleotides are TGTGCCAGCAGGGGACAGGGAAATGAAAAACTGTTTTTT.

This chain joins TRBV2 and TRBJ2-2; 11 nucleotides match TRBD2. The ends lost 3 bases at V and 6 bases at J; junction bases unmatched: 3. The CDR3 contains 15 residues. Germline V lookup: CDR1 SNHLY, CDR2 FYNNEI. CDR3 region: CASSDLSGGAGELFF. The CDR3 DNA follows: TGTGCCAGCAGTGATCTTAGCGGGGGGGCCGGGGAGCTGTTTTTT.

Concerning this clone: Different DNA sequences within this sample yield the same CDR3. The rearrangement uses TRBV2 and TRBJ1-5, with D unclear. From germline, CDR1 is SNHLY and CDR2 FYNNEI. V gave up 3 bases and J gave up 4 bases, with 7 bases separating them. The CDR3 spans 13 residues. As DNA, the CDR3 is TGTGCCAGCAGTGACTACGGGAATCAGCCCCAGCATTTT. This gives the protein CASSDYGNQPQHF. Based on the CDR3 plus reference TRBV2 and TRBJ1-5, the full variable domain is EPEVTQTPSHQVTQMGQEVILRCVPISNHLYFYWYRQILGQKVEFLVSFYNNEISEKSEIFDDQFSVERPDGSNFTLKIRSTKLEDSAMYFCASSDYGNQPQHFGDGTRLSIL.

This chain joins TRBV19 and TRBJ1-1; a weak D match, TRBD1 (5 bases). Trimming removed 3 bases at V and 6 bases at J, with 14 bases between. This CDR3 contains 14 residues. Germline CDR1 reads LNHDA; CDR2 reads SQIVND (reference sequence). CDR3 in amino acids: CASSIAGLGAEAFF. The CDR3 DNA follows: TGTGCCAGTAGTATTGCAGGGCTGGGCGCTGAAGCTTTCTTT.

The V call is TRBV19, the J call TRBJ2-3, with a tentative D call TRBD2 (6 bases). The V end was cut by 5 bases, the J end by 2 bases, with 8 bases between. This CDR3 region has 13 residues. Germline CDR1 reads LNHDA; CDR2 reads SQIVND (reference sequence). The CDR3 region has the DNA TGTGCCAGTAGTCGGACTATCACAGATACGCAGTATTTT. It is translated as CASSRTITDTQYF.